The 23 T cell receptor beta chains reported below all come from one sample, sequenced in a study of resident and recirculating memory T cells in vitiligo. The data were produced by immunoSEQ multiplex PCR, yet TCRdb's version contains in-frame clones alone and is incomplete. The sample contains 65,000 to 80,000 clones, 92% of which appear only once. The specimen sequenced was blood. The receptors stem from a male donor with vitiligo.

This clone appeared once. The rearrangement links TRBV28 to TRBJ2-4; 7 nucleotides match TRBD1. With V trimmed by 6 bases and J by 2 bases, 16 bases remained unmatched. The CDR3 is 18 residues long. Looked up from germline, CDR1 is MDHEN and CDR2 is SYDVKM. The CDR3 DNA reads as TGTGCCAGCAGCCCGACAGGGTACTCCACCTATACCAAAAACATTCAGTACTTC. Translated, it gives CASSPTGYSTYTKNIQYF.

This rearrangement joins TRBV7-2 to TRBJ2-2; tentatively, D is TRBD1 (5 bases). The CDR3 loop spans 14 amino acids. Germline V gene data show CDR1 as SGHTA and CDR2 as FQGNSA. Trimming stripped 2 bases from V and 3 bases from J, with 7 bases between. The CDR3 loop reads CASSLLGDTGELFF. The CDR3 DNA is TGTGCCAGCAGCTTATTAGGGGACACCGGGGAGCTGTTTTTT.

The chain uses TRBV9 and TRBJ2-7; 14 bases line up with TRBD2. CDR3 size: 18 residues. V gave up 2 bases and J gave up 0 bases; unmatched junction bases: 7. Germline-derived CDR1 and CDR2 are SGDLS and YYNGEE. DNA for the CDR3: TGTGCCAGCAGCGTCGGACTAGCGGGAGGCGGGCTCTCCTACGAGCAGTACTTC. Translating it yields CASSVGLAGGGLSYEQYF.

The V and J genes are TRBV5-5 and TRBJ1-2; unclear D gene. Germline CDR1 reads SGHKS; CDR2 reads YYEKEE (reference sequence). The CDR3 is made up of 13 amino acids. V lost 3 bases and J 1 base, leaving 7 bases between the germline ends. The chain's CDR3 is CASSSIVNYGYTF. The CDR3 region has the DNA TGTGCCAGCAGCTCCATAGTTAACTATGGCTACACCTTC.

This clone came up once. V and J are TRBV19 and TRBJ1-5; 9 nucleotides match TRBD1. V trimming: 9 bases; J trimming: 4 bases; junction bases outside the gene matches: 10. The CDR3 runs to 15 residues. CDR1 LNHDA and CDR2 SQIVND come from the germline V gene (reference sequence). The CDR3: CASDSQGQGNQPQHF. In nucleotides, the CDR3 is TGTGCCAGCGACAGTCAGGGACAGGGAAATCAGCCCCAGCATTTT.

The chain joins TRBV4-1 to TRBJ2-5; 11 bases align to TRBD2. V was clipped by 6 bases and J by 7 bases; unmatched bases: 13. Germline CDR1 MGHRA, CDR2 YSYEKL. The CDR3 is 16 amino acids. The CDR3 loop is CASRRIGTSGLGTQYF. The CDR3 bases are TGCGCCAGCAGACGAATTGGGACTAGCGGTCTGGGGACCCAGTACTTC.

This clone is a singleton in its sample. The chain joins TRBV6-5 to TRBJ2-2, with D possibly being TRBD1 (6 bases). The CDR3 covers 10 residues. V was cut by 11 bases and J by 7 bases, with 8 bases left in between. The germline V gene has CDR1 MNHEY and CDR2 SVGAGI. CDR3 nucleotides: TGTGCCCCAGGGGTCGGGGAGCTGTTTTTT. Its protein is CAPGVGELFF.

This sequence joins TRBV7-3 and TRBJ2-1, with D unresolved. CDR1 and CDR2 from the germline V gene are SGHTA and FQGTGA. V lost 5 bases, J lost 9 bases, and 26 bases lay in between. CDR3 size: 17 residues. CDR3 residues: CASSPRGGSKTQGEQFF. The CDR3 nucleotides read TGTGCCAGCAGCCCACGAGGCGGCAGCAAAACACAAGGTGAGCAGTTCTTC.

This chain connects TRBV28 to TRBJ2-3, with a possible D match to TRBD1 (5 bases). V was clipped by 4 bases and J by 6 bases, with 20 bases between them. There are 16 residues in the CDR3. Germline-derived CDR1 and CDR2 are MDHEN and SYDVKM. In DNA, the CDR3 is TGTGCCAGCAGTTCCCCCCAGGGCGCCATTGGGGATACGCAGTATTTT. It encodes CASSSPQGAIGDTQYF.

The chain couples TRBV7-2 to TRBJ2-7, with a possible D match to TRBD1 (5 bases). The CDR3 covers 15 residues. V lost 6 bases to trimming and J lost 0 bases, with 15 bases between them. CDR1 is SGHTA, CDR2 FQGNSA, per germline. The DNA of the CDR3 is TGTGCCAGCAGGGGGCGGCTCCATAGCTCCTACGAGCAGTACTTC. Translating it yields CASRGRLHSSYEQYF.

The chain couples TRBV7-3 to TRBJ2-3; 9 bases match TRBD2. Per germline, CDR1 SGHTA and CDR2 FQGTGA. The trim removed 5 bases at V and 5 bases at J, leaving 5 bases unmatched. CDR3 length: 14 amino acids. CDR3 sequence reads: CASSLLAGLDTQYF. DNA of the CDR3: TGTGCCAGCAGCCTCCTAGCGGGATTAGATACGCAGTATTTT.

This clone was seen only once. V usage is TRBV2 and J usage is TRBJ2-3, with unresolved D. The CDR3 runs 15 residues. CDR1 is SNHLY and CDR2 is FYNNEI in the germline V gene. The V and J ends lost 3 bases and 5 bases respectively, with 15 bases between them. CDR3 amino acids: CASSESVPFLDTQYF. For the CDR3, the DNA is TGTGCCAGCAGTGAGTCGGTGCCATTTCTAGATACGCAGTATTTT.

The rearrangement joins TRBV7-9 to TRBJ2-2, with TRBD2 as a possible D gene (7 bases). The length of the CDR3 is 15 residues. Trimming removed 3 bases from V and 5 bases from J, with 13 bases in between. Looked up from germline, CDR1 is SEHNR and CDR2 is FQNEAQ (reference sequence). The CDR3 region is CASSFWGGATGELFF. CDR3 sequence (DNA): TGTGCCAGCAGCTTCTGGGGGGGCGCAACCGGGGAGCTGTTTTTT.

The chain's CDR3 is CASSSGGTGELFF. CDR3 nucleotide sequence: TGTGCCAGCAGCTCGGGGGGTACCGGGGAGCTGTTTTTT. The rearrangement links TRBV9 to TRBJ2-2; 7 positions match TRBD2. The germline V gene has CDR1 SGDLS and CDR2 YYNGEE. V shed 4 bases and J 5 bases; nucleotides not matched to a gene: 2. The CDR3 totals 13 residues.

The chain links TRBV29-1 to TRBJ2-2; 8 bases line up with TRBD1. Germline assignment: CDR1 SQVTM and CDR2 ANQGSEA. This CDR3 contains 15 residues. With V trimmed by 5 bases and J by 6 bases, 11 bases remained unmatched. The CDR3 sequence is CSVYGGQGLSGELFF. The DNA for the CDR3 is TGCAGCGTTTATGGTGGACAGGGTTTGTCCGGGGAGCTGTTTTTT.

This chain connects TRBV9 to TRBJ2-1; TRBD2 agrees at 8 bases. J was trimmed by 3 bases and V by 1 base; bases with no gene match: 3. This CDR3 contains 15 residues. Germline V gene data show CDR1 as SGDLS and CDR2 as YYNGEE. CDR3 sequence: CASSVQGLVYNEQFF. The CDR3 bases are TGTGCCAGCAGCGTACAGGGACTAGTCTACAATGAGCAGTTCTTC.

The count of this clone is one. This rearrangement joins TRBV28 to TRBJ1-4; D uncertain. Deletions cut 4 bases from V and 8 bases from J, with 5 bases between. The CDR3 sequence is 11 residues long. The germline CDR1 and CDR2 sequences are MDHEN and SYDVKM. CDR3: CASSSPEKLFF. In nucleotides, the CDR3 is TGTGCCAGCAGTTCCCCAGAAAAACTGTTTTTT.

The chain joins TRBV27 to TRBJ2-2, with a tentative D call TRBD2 (6 bases). Trimming pared 5 bases from V and 9 bases from J, leaving 19 bases between. Germline values: CDR1 MNHEY, CDR2 SMNVEV (reference sequence). The CDR3 contains 15 residues. In DNA form, the CDR3 reads TGTGCCAGCAGTGCAGCGACTAGATTGGGGAGGGAGCTGTTTTTT. It is translated as CASSAATRLGRELFF.

This chain connects TRBV5-5 to TRBJ1-3; possible D gene TRBD1, 5 bases. The germline V gene encodes CDR1 SGHKS and CDR2 YYEKEE (reference sequence). This CDR3 spans 12 amino acids. Trimming removed 0 bases from V and 8 bases from J, with 6 bases in between. CDR3 sequence reads: CASSLGGDTIYF. The CDR3 DNA reads as TGTGCCAGCAGCTTGGGGGGGGACACCATATATTTT.

This clone was seen a single time. The chain combines TRBV10-2 with TRBJ2-2; no reliable D call. Germline V gives CDR1 WSHSY, CDR2 SAAADI. The length of the CDR3 is 14 residues. Trimming cost V 4 bases and J 5 bases, with 11 bases left between them. The CDR3 DNA reads TGCGCCAGCAGTGTTGGCAGATTAACCGGGGAGCTGTTTTTT. Translation gives CASSVGRLTGELFF.

Concerning this clone: One junction end disagrees with the germline gene, perhaps due to a read error. The chain uses TRBV7-9 and TRBJ2-5; D uncertain. Germline-derived CDR1 and CDR2 are SEHNR and FQNEAQ (reference sequence). The CDR3 contains 14 residues. This chain's CDR3 is CASSLLQAQEPQYF. CDR3 DNA: TGTGCCAGCAGCTTATTACAAGCGCAAGAGCCCCAGTACTTC.

The chain is built from TRBV30 and TRBJ2-7; TRBD2 matches 13 bases. The CDR3 sequence is 14 residues long. Per germline, CDR1 GTSNPN and CDR2 SVGIG (reference sequence). V trimming: 5 bases; J trimming: 3 bases; junction bases outside the gene matches: 4. For the CDR3, the DNA is TGTGCCTGGGGGGGACTAGCGGGGATCTACGAGCAGTACTTC. Its protein product is CAWGGLAGIYEQYF.

The chain carries TRBV5-6 and TRBJ2-2, with 7 bases matching TRBD1. Germline CDR1 is SGHDT and CDR2 is YYEEEE. The J segment lost 0 bases and the V segment lost 2 bases, leaving 4 bases of the junction unmatched. CDR3 length equals 16 residues. The chain's CDR3 is CASSFLGQANTGELFF. The CDR3 DNA sequence: TGTGCCAGCAGCTTCCTTGGACAGGCGAACACCGGGGAGCTGTTTTTT.